The 22 T cell receptor beta chains reported below all come from one sample, sequenced in a study of T cell clonality in common variable immunodeficiency. The repertoire was sequenced with immunoSEQ multiplex PCR; TCRdb's copy has only in-frame clones and lacks some. This repertoire holds about 40,000 clones, and none appear only once. The sample consisted of peripheral blood mononuclear cells. Source of these receptors: a person between 18 and 75 years old in good health.

This clone appeared many times. The same CDR3 also results from other DNA sequences found in this sample. The sequenced part of the CDR3 DNA is TGTGCCAGCTCACCCCCGGGACTAGGCTACGAG. Translated, it gives CASSPPGLGYE. The full-length CDR3 reads as CASSPPGLGYEQYF. The rearrangement uses TRBV18 and TRBJ2-7; 8 bases map to TRBD2. Read data end 3 residues before the CDR3 end; the end is taken from the germline J gene. V shed 3 bases, J shed 3 bases, and the junction held 4 bases outside the gene matches. The CDR3 runs 14 residues. Germline V gives CDR1 KGHSH, CDR2 LQKENI. Based on the CDR3 plus reference TRBV18 and TRBJ2-7, the full variable domain is NAGVMQNPRHLVRRRGQEARLRCSPMKGHSHVYWYRQLPEEGLKFMVYLQKENIIDESGMPKERFSAEFPKEGPSILRIQQVVRGDSAAYFCASSPPGLGYEQYFGPGTRLTVT.

This clone was seen many times. The CDR3 end falls 3 residues outside the read, so it is completed with the germline J gene. This chain uses TRBV10-3 with TRBJ2-5, with D possibly being TRBD1 (6 bases). Germline V CDR1 and CDR2: ENHRY, SYGVKD. The V and J ends lost 0 bases and 1 base respectively, with 9 bases between them. The CDR3 runs 15 residues. The part of the CDR3 DNA that was read is TGTGCCATCAGTGAGTCAACAGGGCGCCAAGAGACC. This encodes CAISESTGRQET. The whole CDR3 sequence is CAISESTGRQETQYF.

The table lists this clone with many counts. The read comes to an end 3 residues before the CDR3 does, leaving the germline J gene to fill in the end. The chain couples TRBV19 to TRBJ2-1; 10 nucleotides agree with TRBD2. The CDR3 is 13 amino acids. Germline loops: CDR1 LNHDA, CDR2 SQIVND (reference sequence). J lost 8 bases, V lost 8 bases, and 6 bases had no gene match. The CDR3 sequence: CASGSGGAHEQFF. The CDR3 DNA, read in part, is TGTGCCAGTGGGAGCGGGGGGGCCCATGAG. The variable domain in full, completed from reference TRBV19 and TRBJ2-1, reads DGGITQSPKYLFRKEGQNVTLSCEQNLNHDAMYWYRQDPGQGLRLIYYSQIVNDFQKGDIAEGYSVSREKKESFPLTVTSAQKNPTAFYLCASGSGGAHEQFFGPGTRLTVL.

This clone showed up many times. The read stops 3 residues short of the end of the CDR3; the missing end is completed from the germline J gene. This chain links TRBV7-2 with TRBJ1-5, with TRBD1 matching 7 bases. Trimming cost V 5 bases and J 6 bases; bases outside gene matches: 7. CDR1 and CDR2 from the germline V gene are SGHTA and FQGNSA. The CDR3 covers 14 residues. The CDR3 reads CASSLQGIGQPQHF. CDR3 DNA, as far as it was read: TGTGCCAGCAGCCTACAGGGGATCGGTCAGCCC.

The sample holds many counts of this clone. The read ends 3 residues early relative to the CDR3; the germline J gene fills the gap. The chain has TRBV7-8 and TRBJ1-5, with 10 bases identical to TRBD1. The CDR3 runs 16 residues. The germline CDR1 and CDR2 sequences are SGHVS and FQNEAQ. The junction had 9 bases not matched to a gene; V was cut back by 5 bases and J by 5 bases. The CDR3 bases that were read are TGTGCCAGCAGCCTGGACTCCGGGACAGGGGATCAGCCC. Protein product: CASSLDSGTGDQP. From start to end, the CDR3 is CASSLDSGTGDQPQHF.

Many counts were recorded for this clone. Read data end 3 residues before the CDR3 end; the end is taken from the germline J gene. This chain uses TRBV5-1 with TRBJ2-3, with 7 nucleotides matching TRBD1. Trimming took 4 bases from V and 6 from J; bases not matched to a gene: 11. The CDR3 extends over 15 amino acids. CDR1 is SGHRS and CDR2 is YFSETQ in the germline V gene. The sequenced CDR3 bases are TGCGCCAGCAGCCAGACAGGGCACAACGGGGATACG. Amino acids: CASSQTGHNGDT. The entire CDR3 protein is CASSQTGHNGDTQYF.

The sample holds many counts of this clone. The read finishes 3 residues shy of the CDR3 end, and the germline J gene is used to complete it. The chain is built from TRBV19 and TRBJ2-2; 9 bases match TRBD2. CDR1 and CDR2 from the germline V gene are LNHDA and SQIVND (reference sequence). The ends lost 5 bases at V and 4 bases at J; junction bases unmatched: 5. This CDR3 has 15 residues. The CDR3 DNA, read in part, is TGTGCCAGTAGTTCCGGGACTAGCACCACCGGGGAG. Encoded protein: CASSSGTSTTGE. The whole CDR3 protein is CASSSGTSTTGELFF.

This clone was counted many times. The observed sequence ends 3 residues before the CDR3 terminus, with the missing tail filled in from the germline J gene. The V call is TRBV5-4, the J call TRBJ1-1; 7 nucleotides match TRBD1. After removal of 2 bases from V and 5 bases from J, the junction contained 3 bases not matched to a gene. CDR1 is SGHNT and CDR2 is YYREEE in the germline V gene (reference sequence). This CDR3 has 13 amino acids. Incomplete CDR3 DNA: TGTGCCAGCAGCTTAAGGGGGCGGACTGAA. This encodes CASSLRGRTE. The CDR3 as a whole reads CASSLRGRTEAFF.

There are many counts of this clone. The sequence runs out 3 residues before the end of the CDR3; the remainder is reconstructed from the germline J gene. V is TRBV5-5 and J is TRBJ1-2; D remains unclear. The CDR3 has 13 residues. Germline assignment: CDR1 SGHKS and CDR2 YYEKEE (reference sequence). The sequenced CDR3 bases are TGTGCCAGCAGCCTGGCGGCGGATAGGGGC. It specifies CASSLAADRG. The full CDR3 protein is CASSLAADRGYTF.

This clone was counted at least ten times. The read terminates 3 residues before the CDR3 end, so the remaining end is supplied by the germline J gene. Different DNA sequences within this sample yield the same CDR3. V gene TRBV20-1 combines with J gene TRBJ2-5; 11 positions agree with TRBD2. The CDR3 has 16 amino acids. Germline CDR1 and CDR2: DFQATT and SNEGSKA (reference sequence). With 3 bases clipped from V and 4 bases from J, the junction kept 10 bases outside the gene matches. The covered CDR3 bases are TGCAGTGCTAGGCGGATGACGGGACTAGCGGTAGAGACC. It translates to CSARRMTGLAVET. From start to end, the CDR3 is CSARRMTGLAVETQYF.

On this clone: The read terminates 3 residues before the CDR3 end, so the remaining end is supplied by the germline J gene. The V and J genes are TRBV2 and TRBJ1-4; D perhaps matches TRBD1 (6 bases). Germline CDR1 reads SNHLY; CDR2 reads FYNNEI. The CDR3 length is 15 residues. The chain's CDR3 is CASSERESLGAPLFF. CDR3 DNA (partial): TGTGCCAGCAGTGAAAGGGAGTCCCTGGGGGCACCA.

About this clone itself: The sequenced fragment ends 3 residues before the CDR3 boundary, so the rest is inferred from the germline J gene. The chain carries TRBV6-2 or TRBV6-3 and TRBJ1-2; the D gene is possibly TRBD1 (6 bases). CDR1 is MNHEY, CDR2 SVGEGT, per germline. This CDR3 has 16 amino acids. CDR3 DNA, as far as it was read: TGTGCCAGCAGTTCCCCCTTACAGGGACACACAGATACC. Its translation: CASSSPLQGHTDT. The whole CDR3 reads CASSSPLQGHTDTYTF.

This clone was observed many times. The CDR3 is cut off 3 residues early in the read; its end comes from the germline J gene. The chain recombines TRBV5-1 with TRBJ1-1; the D gene is possibly TRBD1 (5 bases). The CDR3 is 15 amino acids. CDR1 is SGHRS and CDR2 is YFSETQ in the germline V gene. Trimming removed 4 bases at V and 0 bases at J, with 13 bases between. The part of the CDR3 DNA that was read is TGCGCCAGCAGCCTCCGCAGGGCAATGAACACTGAA. Protein sequence: CASSLRRAMNTE. The entire CDR3 is CASSLRRAMNTEAFF.

This clone was seen repeatedly, ten times or more. The observed sequence ends 3 residues before the CDR3 terminus, with the missing tail filled in from the germline J gene. The V gene is TRBV30, the J gene TRBJ1-1; no clear D. The CDR3 has 14 residues. With 2 bases removed from V and 1 base from J, the gap between germline ends came to 11 bases. The V gene's germline CDR1 is GTSNPN and CDR2 SVGIG (reference sequence). CDR3 bases read: TGTGCCTGGAGTAGGGTACGGGGGAACACTGAA. This translates into CAWSRVRGNTE. From start to end, the CDR3 is CAWSRVRGNTEAFF.

This clone was detected only a few times. Read coverage stops 3 residues before the CDR3 terminus; the germline J gene supplies the remainder. The chain links TRBV2 to TRBJ1-4; D is possibly TRBD1 (6 bases). The germline V gene has CDR1 SNHLY and CDR2 FYNNEI. This CDR3 is built from 16 residues. Incomplete CDR3 DNA: TGTGCCAGCAGTGAACAGGGGTTCTCCTATAATTCACCA. This codes for CASSEQGFSYNSP. The full CDR3 protein is CASSEQGFSYNSPLFF.

This clone was picked up a small number of times. Read sequence stops 3 residues before the CDR3 end, and the germline J gene provides the missing end. The chain is built from TRBV20-1 and TRBJ2-1; D ambiguous. V was shortened by 7 bases and J by 8 bases, with 6 bases between the two germline ends. The CDR3 length is 9 residues. Looked up from germline, CDR1 is DFQATT and CDR2 is SNEGSKA (reference sequence). Here the CDR3 reads CSGSDEQFF. Partial CDR3 DNA: TGCAGTGGTTCTGATGAG.

This clone occurred many times. The sequenced CDR3 bases are TGTGCCAGGAAAACTAGGAGCTCCTACGAG. Protein product: CARKTRSSYE. The full-length CDR3 reads as CARKTRSSYEQYF. The rearrangement links TRBV14 to TRBJ2-7, with D maybe TRBD2 (5 bases). Read sequence stops 3 residues before the CDR3 end, and the germline J gene provides the missing end. V was cut by 9 bases and J by 0 bases, with 12 bases left in between. Per germline, CDR1 SGHDN and CDR2 FVKESK. The CDR3 contains 13 residues.

This clone was observed many times. With the read ending 3 residues before the CDR3 end, the germline J gene is used to fill in that end. The chain has TRBV13 and TRBJ2-1, with 13 bases matching TRBD2. Germline V gene sequence: CDR1 PRHDT, CDR2 FYEKMQ (reference sequence). Germline trimming cut 5 bases from V and 6 bases from J; bases unmatched to any gene: 7. CDR3 length: 16 residues. CDR3 DNA, as far as it was read: TGTGCCAGCAGCCCGGGTCGACTAGCGGGGGGCAATGAG. It encodes CASSPGRLAGGNE. The CDR3 in its entirety is CASSPGRLAGGNEQFF.

This clone was counted many times. Read sequence stops 3 residues before the CDR3 end, and the germline J gene provides the missing end. The chain couples TRBV18 to TRBJ2-1; a weak D match, TRBD1 (6 bases). The CDR3 runs 15 residues. Germline CDR1 is KGHSH and CDR2 is LQKENI. Trimming cost V 0 bases and J 5 bases, with 11 bases left between them. CDR3 DNA (partial): TGTGCCAGCTCACCACCTGGGGCAGGGGACAATGAG. Encoded protein: CASSPPGAGDNE. The entire CDR3 protein reads CASSPPGAGDNEQFF.

There are many counts of this clone. The read ends 3 residues shy of where the CDR3 ends; the end is completed using the germline J gene. The V call is TRBV20-1, the J call TRBJ2-7; TRBD1 matches at 7 bases. The CDR3 length is 13 residues. The germline V gene encodes CDR1 DFQATT and CDR2 SNEGSKA (reference sequence). After removal of 3 bases from V and 4 bases from J, the junction contained 6 bases not matched to a gene. CDR3 loop: CSASRDSSYEQYF. Partial CDR3 DNA: TGCAGTGCTAGCCGGGACAGTTCTTACGAG.

This clone was seen many times. The read stops 3 residues short of the end of the CDR3; the missing end is completed from the germline J gene. The chain is built from TRBV20-1 and TRBJ2-3; TRBD2 matches 10 bases. Germline CDR1 reads DFQATT; CDR2 reads SNEGSKA (reference sequence). The CDR3 contains 14 residues. The part of the CDR3 DNA that was read is TGCAGTACCAGGCTAGCGGGAGCAGGAGAGACG. Translating gives CSTRLAGAGET. The whole CDR3 sequence is CSTRLAGAGETQYF.

Many counts were recorded for this clone. The read falls 3 residues short of the CDR3 end, and the missing part is taken from the germline J gene. V is TRBV27 and J is TRBJ2-1; TRBD2 matches at 11 bases. Germline values: CDR1 MNHEY, CDR2 SMNVEV (reference sequence). With 2 bases clipped from V and 4 bases from J, the junction kept 1 base outside the gene matches. This CDR3 comprises 15 residues. The sequenced part of the CDR3 DNA is TGTGCCAGCAGTTTAAGGACTAGCGGGTACAATGAG. Residues: CASSLRTSGYNE. From start to end, the CDR3 is CASSLRTSGYNEQFF.